One sample yielded the 17 T cell receptor beta chains listed below, sequenced in a study of CD8+ T cells in alopecia areata. The sequencing template was cDNA reverse transcribed from extracted RNA. Sequenced by immunoSEQ multiplex PCR; TCRdb stores in-frame clones only, minus some. The profile shows over 150,000 clones, almost 65% of them singletons. Material: CD4+ T cells sorted from blood, obtained at week 0. The receptors shown here come from a human donor with alopecia areata.

The genes are TRBV12-5 and TRBJ1-1; 7 bases map to TRBD1. Germline V gives CDR1 LGHNT, CDR2 FRNRAP. This CDR3 contains 15 residues. The V and J ends lost 5 bases and 2 bases, in that order; junction bases with no gene match: 8. CDR3 sequence: CASGVGQVGNTEAFF. The CDR3 coding sequence is TGTGCTAGTGGTGTAGGACAGGTGGGAAACACTGAAGCTTTCTTT.

This clone was picked up a small number of times. Different DNA sequences within this sample yield the same CDR3. The rearrangement joins TRBV18 to TRBJ2-5, with D hard to call. V shed 6 bases and J shed 3 bases, with 11 bases lying between them. In germline, CDR1 is KGHSH, CDR2 LQKENI. CDR3 length: 13 amino acids. The CDR3 is CASSPDSKETQYF. DNA for the CDR3: TGTGCCAGCTCCCCCGATTCAAAAGAGACCCAGTACTTC. Variable domain in full (rest from reference TRBV18 and TRBJ2-5): NAGVMQNPRHLVRRRGQEARLRCSPMKGHSHVYWYRQLPEEGLKFMVYLQKENIIDESGMPKERFSAEFPKEGPSILRIQQVVRGDSAAYFCASSPDSKETQYFGPGTRLLVL.

This clone was seen a few times. V usage is TRBV6-1 and J usage is TRBJ2-7; D ambiguous. The CDR3 runs 11 residues. Germline lookup yields CDR1 MNHNS and CDR2 SASEGT. The V end was cut by 1 base, the J end by 6 bases, with 4 bases between. CDR3 protein: CASSEVVEQYF. CDR3 sequence (DNA): TGTGCCAGCAGTGAAGTGGTCGAGCAGTACTTC.

This chain joins TRBV29-1 and TRBJ2-1; either TRBD1 or TRBD2 may supply D (5 bases each). The CDR3 is made up of 15 amino acids. Trimming left V 0 bases short and J 9 bases short, with 18 bases between. Germline V lookup: CDR1 SQVTM, CDR2 ANQGSEA. The chain's CDR3 is CSVEEPYGADGEQFF. The CDR3 DNA follows: TGCAGCGTTGAAGAGCCATACGGGGCCGACGGTGAGCAGTTCTTC.

The chain employs TRBV6-4 and TRBJ2-1; D ambiguous. CDR1 is MRHNA and CDR2 is SNTAGT in the germline V gene. CDR3 length equals 15 residues. V lost 4 bases and J lost 0, with 10 bases in between. The CDR3 reads CASSVSRSSYNEQFF. The DNA for the CDR3 is TGTGCCAGCAGTGTTAGCCGGAGCTCCTACAATGAGCAGTTCTTC.

The CDR3 region has the DNA TGTGCCAGCAGCTCCTGGCCAAGCACAGATACGCAGTATTTT. This encodes CASSSWPSTDTQYF. The rearrangement joins TRBV7-9 to TRBJ2-3, with D unresolved. Germline values: CDR1 SEHNR, CDR2 FQNEAQ (reference sequence). Trimming shortened V by 4 bases and J by 0 bases, and 8 bases separated the two germline ends. The CDR3 loop spans 14 amino acids.

This rearrangement joins TRBV2 to TRBJ2-5; TRBD1 matches 8 bases. Trimming at V came to 5 bases and at J to 4 bases, leaving 6 bases not matched to a gene. Germline assignment: CDR1 SNHLY and CDR2 FYNNEI. The CDR3 runs to 14 residues. CDR3: CASSTGRGRETQYF. The CDR3 DNA sequence: TGTGCCAGCAGTACGGGCAGGGGGCGAGAGACCCAGTACTTC.

V usage is TRBV30 and J usage is TRBJ1-6; 7 bases agree with TRBD1. The length of the CDR3 is 14 residues. Germline values: CDR1 GTSNPN, CDR2 SVGIG (reference sequence). With V trimmed by 0 bases and J by 8 bases, 4 bases remained unmatched. The CDR3 loop reads CAWSVDRLDSPLHF. The CDR3 DNA reads as TGTGCCTGGAGTGTGGACAGGCTGGATTCACCCCTCCACTTT.

The CDR3 loop is CASTRNSGANVLTF. In DNA form, the CDR3 reads TGTGCCAGTACAAGAAACTCTGGGGCCAACGTCCTGACTTTC. This chain links TRBV19 with TRBJ2-6; D is unclear. With 7 bases removed from V and 0 bases from J, the gap between germline ends came to 7 bases. This CDR3 is 14 amino acids long. Per the germline V gene, CDR1 is LNHDA and CDR2 is SQIVND (reference sequence).

This clone was recorded at least ten times. The chain carries TRBV19 and TRBJ2-3; D is perhaps TRBD1 or TRBD2 (5 bases each). This CDR3 comprises 14 residues. Trimming cost V 3 bases and J 2 bases, with 9 bases left between them. Germline values: CDR1 LNHDA, CDR2 SQIVND (reference sequence). CDR3 region: CASSIGTVTDTQYF. CDR3 nucleotides: TGTGCCAGTAGTATCGGGACCGTCACAGATACGCAGTATTTT.

This rearrangement joins TRBV9 to TRBJ1-4, with 11 bases matching TRBD1. J gave up 8 bases and V 4 bases, and 13 bases lay outside the gene matches. This CDR3 is 17 amino acids long. Germline CDR1 reads SGDLS; CDR2 reads YYNGEE. CDR3 sequence: CASSLAGTGGSREKLFF. CDR3 in DNA: TGTGCCAGCAGCCTTGCAGGGACAGGGGGTTCGAGGGAAAAACTGTTTTTT.

J is TRBJ2-1 and V is TRBV11-2; 10 bases fit TRBD2. V shed 4 bases and J 4 bases; nucleotides not matched to a gene: 13. In germline, CDR1 is SGHAT, CDR2 FQNNGV. CDR3 length equals 18 residues. The CDR3 DNA sequence: TGTGCCAGCAGCTCCGAGCCTAGCGGGGGCGGACCTTACAATGAGCAGTTCTTC. Encoded protein: CASSSEPSGGGPYNEQFF.

This chain uses TRBV29-1 with TRBJ1-2; 7 nucleotides match TRBD1. V dropped 5 bases and J dropped 4; count of bases not matched to a gene: 10. The germline CDR1 and CDR2 sequences are SQVTM and ANQGSEA. The CDR3 is 14 residues long. CDR3 loop: CSVRRGQTRYGYTF. CDR3 bases: TGCAGCGTTCGAAGGGGGCAGACACGCTATGGCTACACCTTC.

V is TRBV19 and J is TRBJ2-3; no clear D gene. V lost 3 bases, J lost 5 bases, and 9 bases lay in between. Germline V gives CDR1 LNHDA, CDR2 SQIVND (reference sequence). The CDR3 length is 13 residues. The CDR3 loop reads CASSIGLEDTQYF. CDR3 sequence (DNA): TGTGCCAGTAGTATCGGGTTGGAAGATACGCAGTATTTT. Filled out from reference TRBV19 and TRBJ2-3, the complete variable domain reads DGGITQSPKYLFRKEGQNVTLSCEQNLNHDAMYWYRQDPGQGLRLIYYSQIVNDFQKGDIAEGYSVSREKKESFPLTVTSAQKNPTAFYLCASSIGLEDTQYFGPGTRLTVL.

This clone was picked up a small number of times. The chain recombines TRBV29-1 with TRBJ2-2; tentatively, D is TRBD1 or TRBD2 (5 bases each). V lost 4 bases and J lost 4, with 10 bases in between. The V gene's germline CDR1 is SQVTM and CDR2 ANQGSEA. This CDR3 spans 13 amino acids. CDR3 loop: CSVASGPTGELFF. The CDR3 bases are TGCAGCGTTGCATCGGGGCCCACCGGGGAGCTGTTTTTT.

J is TRBJ2-3 and V is TRBV5-1, with unresolved D. The germline V and J ends were trimmed by 4 bases and 0 bases, with 15 bases remaining between them. Germline V gene data show CDR1 as SGHRS and CDR2 as YFSETQ. This CDR3 is built from 16 residues. The CDR3 region is CASSRGYPSSTDTQYF. The CDR3 nucleotides read TGCGCCAGCAGCCGCGGTTATCCTTCTAGCACAGATACGCAGTATTTT.

This chain joins TRBV5-1 and TRBJ2-6; no reliable D call. Trimming shortened V by 0 bases and J by 0 bases, and 4 bases separated the two germline ends. CDR3 length equals 15 residues. Germline V gives CDR1 SGHRS, CDR2 YFSETQ. The CDR3 sequence: CASSLVPSGANVLTF. The CDR3 nucleotides read TGCGCCAGCAGCTTGGTGCCCTCTGGGGCCAACGTCCTGACTTTC.